The entry that follows covers one T cell receptor (beta chain) sequence. The antigen is undetermined. In TCRdb, the RT-PCR reads were re-called with MiXCR into one record per CDR3 protein. Of roughly 290,000 distinct CDR3 sequences in the sample, 21% were seen once. The sample comes from a study of response to subunit inactivated influenza vaccine. Findings and limits, study-wide: It was suggested by the authors that few new T cells are recruited by each seasonal influenza vaccination.

The sequence came from a man between 45 and 75 years old who received an inactivated influenza vaccine. This specimen consisted of PBMCs from blood, obtained approximately 20 months after vaccination.

CDR3 in amino acids: CASSQGLAVSSYNEQFF. The CDR3 DNA follows: TGTGCCAGCAGCCAAGGACTAGCAGTTAGCTCCTACAATGAGCAGTTCTTC. The rearrangement uses TRBV3-1 and TRBJ2-1, with 7 bases identical to TRBD2. CDR3 length equals 17 residues. V shed 1 base, J shed 0 bases, and the junction held 6 bases outside the gene matches. Germline V lookup: CDR1 LGHDT, CDR2 YNNKEL (reference sequence).